This T cell receptor beta chain originates from a study of cytomegalovirus exposure and HLA in healthy donors. The study's findings and limits: Most of the TCR beta V segments (in an earlier analysis) were productive either about 90% or about 30% of the time.

PCR employed 60 Vbeta and 13 Jbeta primers. TCRdb's table, derived via immunoSEQ multiplex PCR, lists solely in-frame clones and lacks some. This sample yields approximately 220,000 clones, of which 76% are seen a single time; 0.63% belongs to the top ten. Trimming at V came to 2 bases and at J to 7 bases, leaving 14 bases not matched to a gene. The CDR3 spans 16 residues. CDR1 is MGHDK, CDR2 SYGVNS, per germline. Notes on this clone: What it binds is not known.

The sample consisted of PBMCs. V is TRBV25-1 and J is TRBJ2-7; 7 nucleotides agree with TRBD1. The TCR originated in a man aged 18 to 35 in good health and CMV-seronegative. For the CDR3, the DNA is TGTGCCAGCAGTGAAGGTGCGTGGACAGGCCGGTCTGAGCAGTACTTC. Amino acids: CASSEGAWTGRSEQYF.